This entry describes one TCR beta chain. The antigen is unknown. The CDR3 covers 13 residues. Trimming shortened V by 2 bases and J by 8 bases, and 12 bases separated the two germline ends. The germline V gene has CDR1 SNHLY and CDR2 FYNNEI. The data were obtained in a study of CD8+CD57+ T cells in acquired aplastic anemia. General study points: Patients and controls were not found to differ significantly in CD8+ Simpson's diversity.

The patients chosen for sequencing had shown expansion of CD8+CD57+ cells (detected by flow cytometry). Acquired aplastic anemia of severe grade affected all patients. There was no therapy given to any patient before the blood sampling took place. Template material for TCR beta VDJ and CDR3 profiling consisted of genomic DNA. TCRdb analysed the reads with MiXCR anew, one entry per CDR3 protein. This sample has around 200,000 distinct CDR3 sequences; approximately 51% occur once, and the top ten carry 15% to 20%. Sequenced input: sorted CD4+, CD8+, or CD8+CD57+ T cells (not recorded which) from PBMCs. This sequence was found in a human donor with aplastic anemia. The chain links TRBV2 to TRBJ1-1; tentative D call: TRBD1 (5 bases). CDR3 nucleotide sequence: TGTGCCAGCAGTGAACAGGGTTTTGGGGAAGCTTTCTTT. This encodes CASSEQGFGEAFF.